This TCR beta chain emerged from a study of early T cells in non-severe SARS-CoV-2 infection. In the study overall: Whole-blood bulk RNA, unsorted, was sequenced, and chains were unpaired.

The sample holds many counts of this clonotype. The target antigen is unknown. Points from the study as a whole: Matching with VDJdb favored anti-spike CD8 responses (missing private and CD4 specificities).

Individual cDNA molecules were tagged with unique molecular identifiers. A single record per CDR3 protein comes from TCRdb applying MiXCR to the 5' RACE reads. Among about 29,000 distinct CDR3 sequences listed, 4.5% were seen once. The sample taken for sequencing was whole blood. The TCR comes from an adult who was a healthcare worker with PCR-confirmed SARS-CoV-2 infection or an uninfected control (not recorded which).

The DNA of the CDR3 is TGTGCCTGGAGTGTACACGGGGTACCTAACTATGGCTACACCTTC. It specifies CAWSVHGVPNYGYTF. J is TRBJ1-2 and V is TRBV30; no reliable D call. Germline lookup yields CDR1 GTSNPN and CDR2 SVGIG (reference sequence). The CDR3 totals 15 residues. Trimming left V 0 bases short and J 0 bases short, with 11 bases between.